Following are 4 T cell receptor beta chains from one sample sequenced in a study of cytomegalovirus exposure and HLA in healthy donors. This PCR relied on a set of 60 Vbeta primers and 13 Jbeta primers. The protocol was immunoSEQ multiplex PCR, while the TCRdb copy is restricted to in-frame clones and leaves out a portion. The sample has about 110,000 clones, approximately 16% seen once; the top ten hold about 0.79%. The sequenced sample was PBMCs. These receptors were taken from a female donor in good health and CMV-seronegative.

The V gene is TRBV27, the J gene TRBJ2-1, with unresolved D. The CDR3 loop spans 12 amino acids. Trimming left V 4 bases short and J 15 bases short, with 16 bases between. Looked up from germline, CDR1 is MNHEY and CDR2 is SMNVEV (reference sequence). For the CDR3, the DNA is TGTGCCAGCAGTTCTAGTCCCCTAGGTTTGTTCTTC. This encodes CASSSSPLGLFF.

V usage is TRBV7-2 and J usage is TRBJ1-1; the D gene is possibly TRBD1 (6 bases). Trimming pared 1 base from V and 4 bases from J, leaving 16 bases between. Germline loops: CDR1 SGHTA, CDR2 FQGNSA. This CDR3 has 16 residues. The CDR3 DNA reads as TGTGCCAGCAGCTTAGAACGGGCAGGGGCAGGCACTGAAGCTTTCTTT. Its translation: CASSLERAGAGTEAFF.

This sequence joins TRBV30 and TRBJ2-1, with 7 bases aligning to TRBD2. Germline trimming cut 4 bases from V and 3 bases from J; bases unmatched to any gene: 6. This CDR3 spans 14 amino acids. From germline, CDR1 is GTSNPN and CDR2 SVGIG (reference sequence). In nucleotides, the CDR3 is TGTGCCTGGAAAAGTCTAGCGGTCTACAATGAGCAGTTCTTC. Its protein is CAWKSLAVYNEQFF.

This chain uses TRBV9 with TRBJ2-2; weak D call: TRBD1 (6 bases). Trimming took 0 bases from V and 4 from J, leaving 13 bases between them. The CDR3 extends over 16 amino acids. Per germline, CDR1 SGDLS and CDR2 YYNGEE. As DNA, the CDR3 is TGTGCCAGCAGCGTAGCTAGGGGGTTTTCCACCGGGGAGCTGTTTTTT. It specifies CASSVARGFSTGELFF.